This entry describes one T cell receptor beta chain. Its antigen is currently unknown. Germline assignment: CDR1 MGHRA and CDR2 YSYEKL. The CDR3 consists of 14 residues. The ends were cut back, 4 bases at V and 8 bases at J, with 17 bases in the middle. Analyses pooled second doses at about 4 or about 12 weeks. This entry belongs to a study of T cell responses to AZD1222 COVID-19 vaccine. Overall study results and limits: Once two AZD1222 doses were given, Spike-specific TCR breadth and depth went up. Most donors were white British and more were female, and clonal diversity was possibly underestimated. Among spike-specific TCRs, nearly half reportedly target unmutated variant regions.

TCRdb keeps only in-frame clones here, not all; method: immunoSEQ multiplex PCR. The table has 90,000 to 120,000 clones, 70% to 90% seen once. V gene TRBV4-1 combines with J gene TRBJ1-2; unclear D gene. The TCR sequence derives from an adult who received the AZD1222 COVID-19 vaccine. Material: peripheral blood, obtained 28 days after the second AZD1222 dose. The CDR3 sequence is CASSPERASLGYTF. Here the CDR3 DNA reads TGCGCCAGCAGCCCCGAAAGGGCGAGTTTAGGCTACACCTTC.